Presented here are 21 T cell receptor beta chains from one specimen sequenced in a study of cytotoxic CD8 clonotypes in ibrutinib-treated CLL. The table came from immunoSEQ multiplex PCR; TCRdb's copy has only in-frame clones and leaves some out. Of 110,000 to 150,000 clones listed, approximately 75% are singletons. This sample comprised PBMCs, obtained after 12 months of ibrutinib treatment. The origin of the receptors is a human donor with chronic lymphocytic leukemia.

This sequence joins TRBV7-8 and TRBJ2-1; 8 bases are shared with TRBD2. The length of the CDR3 is 14 residues. Germline values: CDR1 SGHVS, CDR2 FQNEAQ. After removal of 8 bases from V and 7 bases from J, the junction contained 10 bases not matched to a gene. CDR3 loop: CASGRSGSNNEQFF. The CDR3 bases are TGTGCCAGCGGCCGGAGCGGGAGTAATAATGAGCAGTTCTTC.

The chain links TRBV2 to TRBJ1-1; TRBD1 matches at 8 bases. The germline V gene encodes CDR1 SNHLY and CDR2 FYNNEI. The CDR3 loop spans 14 amino acids. V lost 4 bases to trimming and J lost 2 bases; unmatched junction nucleotides: 3. This CDR3 is CASSVRGQNTEAFF. The DNA for the CDR3 is TGTGCCAGCAGTGTCAGGGGGCAAAACACTGAAGCTTTCTTT. Combining the CDR3 with reference TRBV2 and TRBJ1-1 gives the whole variable domain EPEVTQTPSHQVTQMGQEVILRCVPISNHLYFYWYRQILGQKVEFLVSFYNNEISEKSEIFDDQFSVERPDGSNFTLKIRSTKLEDSAMYFCASSVRGQNTEAFFGQGTRLTVV.

V usage is TRBV5-6 and J usage is TRBJ1-5; 7 bases are shared with TRBD1. Germline V lookup: CDR1 SGHDT, CDR2 YYEEEE. Losses at the gene ends were 2 bases for V and 4 bases for J; bases not matched to a gene: 3. The CDR3 runs 14 residues. CDR3 coding DNA: TGTGCCAGCAGCTTATGGGACAGAAATCAGCCCCAGCATTTT. It yields the protein CASSLWDRNQPQHF.

This clone was seen more than once but under ten times. CDR3 coding DNA: TGCATCCTATGGAATGAGCAGTTCTTC. Its translation is CILWNEQFF. V is TRBV20-1 and J is TRBJ2-1; no definite D call. Germline CDR1 reads DFQATT; CDR2 reads SNEGSKA (reference sequence). This CDR3 is built from 9 residues.

The rearrangement links TRBV28 to TRBJ2-7, with 7 bases aligning to TRBD1. CDR3 length equals 14 residues. After removal of 4 bases from V and 5 bases from J, the junction contained 8 bases not matched to a gene. Germline lookup yields CDR1 MDHEN and CDR2 SYDVKM. The CDR3 nucleotides read TGTGCCAGCAGTTGGCAATTGGGACAGAACGAGCAGTACTTC. It codes for CASSWQLGQNEQYF.

The chain carries TRBV9 and TRBJ2-3; the D is unclear. The CDR3 loop spans 12 amino acids. Trimming took 4 bases from V and 0 from J, leaving 3 bases between them. Germline CDR1 and CDR2: SGDLS and YYNGEE. CDR3 in amino acids: CASSPSTDTQYF. CDR3 nucleotide sequence: TGTGCCAGCAGCCCGAGCACAGATACGCAGTATTTT.

This chain uses TRBV11-3 with TRBJ2-7; 8 bases are shared with TRBD2. Germline values: CDR1 SGHNT, CDR2 YENEEA. V was pared by 3 bases and J by 2 bases, with 6 bases of the junction left unmatched. The CDR3 loop spans 15 amino acids. The CDR3 here is CASSLAAGGTYEQYF. DNA of the CDR3: TGTGCCAGCAGCTTGGCGGCGGGAGGTACCTACGAGCAGTACTTC.

The chain couples TRBV10-3 to TRBJ1-1; the D gene is possibly TRBD1 (6 bases). The V end lost 4 bases, the J end lost 2 bases, and 11 bases lay between the germline ends. The CDR3 sequence is 14 residues long. Looked up from germline, CDR1 is ENHRY and CDR2 is SYGVKD. DNA for the CDR3: TGTGCCATCAGTGTACAGGGCCTCAACACTGAAGCTTTCTTT. This gives the protein CAISVQGLNTEAFF.

This clone was recorded only once. V gene TRBV27 combines with J gene TRBJ2-7; possible D gene TRBD1, 6 bases. CDR3 length equals 15 residues. Germline V lookup: CDR1 MNHEY, CDR2 SMNVEV (reference sequence). Trimming took off 3 bases at V and 3 bases at J, with 15 bases between the two ends. For the CDR3, the DNA is TGTGCCAGCAGTTTCTTAGACAGGTCCAACTACGAGCAGTACTTC. It encodes CASSFLDRSNYEQYF.

The chain carries TRBV10-1 and TRBJ2-3; 11 bases fit TRBD2. The CDR3 has 15 amino acids. Losses at the gene ends were 6 bases for V and 4 bases for J; bases not matched to a gene: 6. Per germline, CDR1 WNHNN and CDR2 SYGVQD (reference sequence). CDR3 DNA: TGCGCCAGCAGCCTGCGTAGCGGGGGGGCAGATACGCAGTATTTT. Translated: CASSLRSGGADTQYF.

This chain links TRBV28 with TRBJ1-2; perhaps TRBD1 as D (5 bases). CDR1 and CDR2 (germline): MDHEN, SYDVKM. V was clipped by 8 bases and J by 7 bases, with 20 bases between them. The CDR3 loop spans 14 amino acids. The CDR3 loop reads CASHPPIPGSGYTF. CDR3 DNA sequence: TGTGCCAGCCACCCTCCAATACCAGGGTCTGGCTACACCTTC.

The chain has TRBV5-4 and TRBJ2-5; the match to TRBD2 covers 10 bases. The germline V gene has CDR1 SGHNT and CDR2 YYREEE (reference sequence). The length of the CDR3 is 15 residues. The ends lost 0 bases at V and 6 bases at J; junction bases unmatched: 5. The DNA of the CDR3 is TGTGCCAGCAGCTTGGATCTAGCGGGGGAAAAGACCCAGTACTTC. Its translation is CASSLDLAGEKTQYF.

This sequence joins TRBV5-4 and TRBJ1-5, with D uncertain. Germline CDR1 reads SGHNT; CDR2 reads YYREEE (reference sequence). The length of the CDR3 is 13 residues. V was shortened by 4 bases and J by 9 bases, with 14 bases between the two germline ends. The CDR3 DNA sequence: TGTGCCAGCAGCGTCGACCCAGGACCGCCCCAGCATTTT. Translated: CASSVDPGPPQHF.

The chain couples TRBV5-1 to TRBJ2-5; possibly TRBD1 for D (5 bases). V was clipped by 4 bases and J by 2 bases, with 15 bases between them. The length of the CDR3 is 15 residues. Germline V gene lookup returns CDR1 SGHRS and CDR2 YFSETQ. For the CDR3, the DNA is TGCGCCAGCAGCCCCGGACAAATGATTCAAGAGACCCAGTACTTC. Residues: CASSPGQMIQETQYF.

The J gene is TRBJ2-7, the V gene TRBV27; no clear D gene. The CDR3 is 14 residues long. Between the trimmed V and J ends, which lost 2 bases and 2 bases, there was a span of 10 bases. Germline V gene lookup returns CDR1 MNHEY and CDR2 SMNVEV (reference sequence). In DNA form, the CDR3 reads TGTGCCAGCAGTTTAAGTGGGCTCGCCTACGAGCAGTACTTC. As protein: CASSLSGLAYEQYF.

The CDR3 region has the DNA TGTGCCAACGAGGATTACGGGGTGCCAGGGGCCAACGTCCTGACTTTC. Residues: CANEDYGVPGANVLTF. The rearrangement links TRBV7-8 to TRBJ2-6, with D tentatively TRBD2 (5 bases). Germline V gene lookup returns CDR1 SGHVS and CDR2 FQNEAQ. The V and J ends lost 10 bases and 4 bases respectively, with 20 bases between them. The CDR3 totals 16 residues.

The chain combines TRBV19 with TRBJ1-2; 8 nucleotides agree with TRBD1. The germline gives CDR1 LNHDA, CDR2 SQIVND (reference sequence). CDR3 length: 14 amino acids. With V trimmed by 6 bases and J by 3 bases, 6 bases remained unmatched. The CDR3 DNA sequence: TGTGCCAGTAGCCCGGCAGGGGGCGACTATGGCTACACCTTC. Amino acids: CASSPAGGDYGYTF.

The chain carries TRBV28 and TRBJ1-5, with a weak D call TRBD1 (5 bases). This CDR3 is 14 amino acids long. The V end lost 2 bases, the J end lost 2 bases, and 7 bases lay between the germline ends. Germline CDR1 reads MDHEN; CDR2 reads SYDVKM. CDR3 nucleotides: TGTGCCAGCAGTTTAATGACAGGCAATCAGCCCCAGCATTTT. This gives the protein CASSLMTGNQPQHF. The complete variable domain, with remaining parts taken from reference TRBV28 and TRBJ1-5, reads DVKVTQSSRYLVKRTGEKVFLECVQDMDHENMFWYRQDPGLGLRLIYFSYDVKMKEKGDIPEGYSVSREKKERFSLILESASTNQTSMYLCASSLMTGNQPQHFGDGTRLSIL.

The chain uses TRBV18 and TRBJ2-1; 8 nucleotides agree with TRBD2. Looked up from germline, CDR1 is KGHSH and CDR2 is LQKENI. The junction had 11 bases not matched to a gene; V was cut back by 5 bases and J by 2 bases. The CDR3 runs 17 residues. CDR3 protein: CASSKGKRESAYNEQFF. CDR3 in DNA: TGTGCCAGCTCAAAGGGTAAGCGGGAGTCTGCCTACAATGAGCAGTTCTTC.

This clone was seen once. The CDR3 DNA sequence: TGTGCCACCAGCAGAGATTTCGACAGGGGGCGGTTGGCCGGGGAGCTGTTTTTT. Its protein is CATSRDFDRGRLAGELFF. The V and J genes are TRBV15 and TRBJ2-2; 10 bases align to TRBD1. The trim removed 0 bases at V and 6 bases at J, leaving 10 bases unmatched. Germline lookup yields CDR1 LNHNV and CDR2 YYDKDF (reference sequence). The CDR3 loop spans 18 amino acids. Combining the CDR3 with reference TRBV15 and TRBJ2-2 gives the whole variable domain DAMVIQNPRYQVTQFGKPVTLSCSQTLNHNVMYWYQQKSSQAPKLLFHYYDKDFNNEADTPDNFQSRRPNTSFCFLDIRSPGLGDTAMYLCATSRDFDRGRLAGELFFGEGSRLTVL.

The rearrangement links TRBV19 to TRBJ1-5; 7 bases line up with TRBD1. In germline, CDR1 is LNHDA, CDR2 SQIVND (reference sequence). V shed 4 bases, J shed 2 bases, and the junction held 5 bases outside the gene matches. The CDR3 has 15 amino acids. The CDR3 protein is CASSTNRGGNQPQHF. The CDR3 DNA reads TGTGCCAGTAGTACAAACAGGGGTGGCAATCAGCCCCAGCATTTT.